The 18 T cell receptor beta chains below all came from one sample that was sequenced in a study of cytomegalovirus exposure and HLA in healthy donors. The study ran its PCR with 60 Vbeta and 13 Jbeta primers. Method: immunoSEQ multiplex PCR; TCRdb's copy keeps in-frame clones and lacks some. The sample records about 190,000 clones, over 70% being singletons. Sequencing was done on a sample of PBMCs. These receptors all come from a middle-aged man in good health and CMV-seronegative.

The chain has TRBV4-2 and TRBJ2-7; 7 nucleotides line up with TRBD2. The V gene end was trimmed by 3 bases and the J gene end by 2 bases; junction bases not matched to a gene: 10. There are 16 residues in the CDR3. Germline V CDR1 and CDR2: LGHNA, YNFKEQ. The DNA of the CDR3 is TGTGCCAGCAGCCAGGGGGGGGGAGGGGCAGCCTACGAGCAGTACTTC. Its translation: CASSQGGGGAAYEQYF.

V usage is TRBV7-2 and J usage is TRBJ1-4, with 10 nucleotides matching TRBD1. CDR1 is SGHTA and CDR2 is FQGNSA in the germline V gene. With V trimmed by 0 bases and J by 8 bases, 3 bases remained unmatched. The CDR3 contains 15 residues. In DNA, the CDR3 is TGTGCCAGCAGCTTAGCAGGGACAGGGGAGGAAAAACTGTTTTTT. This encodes CASSLAGTGEEKLFF.

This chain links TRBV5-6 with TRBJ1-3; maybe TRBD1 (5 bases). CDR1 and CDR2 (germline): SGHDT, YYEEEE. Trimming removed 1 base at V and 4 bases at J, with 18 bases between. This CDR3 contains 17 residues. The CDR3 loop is CASSLWGSPGPGNTIYF. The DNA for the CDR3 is TGTGCCAGCAGCTTGTGGGGCTCCCCAGGCCCAGGAAACACCATATATTTT.

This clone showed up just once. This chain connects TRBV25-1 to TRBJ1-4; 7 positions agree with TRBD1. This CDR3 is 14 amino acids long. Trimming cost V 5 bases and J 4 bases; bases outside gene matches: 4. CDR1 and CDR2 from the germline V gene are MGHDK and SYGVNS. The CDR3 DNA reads TGTGCCAGCAGTCTGGACAGGAATAATGAAAAACTGTTTTTT. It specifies CASSLDRNNEKLFF. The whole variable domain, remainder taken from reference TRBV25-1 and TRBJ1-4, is EADIYQTPRYLVIGTGKKITLECSQTMGHDKMYWYQQDPGMELHLIHYSYGVNSTEKGDLSSESTVSRIRTEHFPLTLESARPSHTSQYLCASSLDRNNEKLFFGSGTQLSVL.

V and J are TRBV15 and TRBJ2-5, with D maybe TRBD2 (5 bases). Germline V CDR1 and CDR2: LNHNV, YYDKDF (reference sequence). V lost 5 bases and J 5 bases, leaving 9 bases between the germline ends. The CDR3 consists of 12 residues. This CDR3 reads CATSGGEETQYF. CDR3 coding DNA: TGTGCCACCAGCGGAGGAGAGGAGACCCAGTACTTC. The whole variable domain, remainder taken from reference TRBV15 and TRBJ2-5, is DAMVIQNPRYQVTQFGKPVTLSCSQTLNHNVMYWYQQKSSQAPKLLFHYYDKDFNNEADTPDNFQSRRPNTSFCFLDIRSPGLGDTAMYLCATSGGEETQYFGPGTRLLVL.

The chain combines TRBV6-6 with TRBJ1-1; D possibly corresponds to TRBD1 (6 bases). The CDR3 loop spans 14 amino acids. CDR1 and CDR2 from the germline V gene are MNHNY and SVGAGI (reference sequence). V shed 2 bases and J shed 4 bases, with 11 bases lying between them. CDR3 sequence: CASSYGGEGTEAFF. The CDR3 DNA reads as TGTGCCAGCAGTTACGGGGGCGAGGGCACTGAAGCTTTCTTT.

CDR3 nucleotide sequence: TGTGCCAGCAGTTCGACCGGACAGGGGGAGACCCAGTACTTC. Protein product: CASSSTGQGETQYF. V usage is TRBV6-5 and J usage is TRBJ2-5, with 9 bases fitting TRBD1. Losses at the gene ends were 4 bases for V and 5 bases for J; bases not matched to a gene: 5. The length of the CDR3 is 14 residues. Germline V gene lookup returns CDR1 MNHEY and CDR2 SVGAGI.

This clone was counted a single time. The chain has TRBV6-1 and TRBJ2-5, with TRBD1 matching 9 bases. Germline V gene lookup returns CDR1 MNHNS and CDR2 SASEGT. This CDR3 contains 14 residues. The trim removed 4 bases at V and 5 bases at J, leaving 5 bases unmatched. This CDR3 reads CASSAGTGRETQYF. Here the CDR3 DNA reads TGTGCCAGCAGTGCTGGGACAGGGAGGGAGACCCAGTACTTC.

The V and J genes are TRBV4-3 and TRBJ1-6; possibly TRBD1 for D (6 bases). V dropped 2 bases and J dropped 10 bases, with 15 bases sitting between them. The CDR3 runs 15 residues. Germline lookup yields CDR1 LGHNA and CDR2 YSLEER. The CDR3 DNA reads TGCGCCAGCAGCCAATCCTGGGACATCATCTCACCCCTCCACTTT. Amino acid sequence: CASSQSWDIISPLHF.

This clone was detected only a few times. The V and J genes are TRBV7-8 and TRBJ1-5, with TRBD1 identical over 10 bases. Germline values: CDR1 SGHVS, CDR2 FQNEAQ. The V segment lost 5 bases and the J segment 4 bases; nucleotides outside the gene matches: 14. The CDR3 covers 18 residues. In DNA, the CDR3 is TGTGCCAGCAGCATACGACAGGGGGCCAGGGGGGATAATCAGCCCCAGCATTTT. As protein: CASSIRQGARGDNQPQHF.

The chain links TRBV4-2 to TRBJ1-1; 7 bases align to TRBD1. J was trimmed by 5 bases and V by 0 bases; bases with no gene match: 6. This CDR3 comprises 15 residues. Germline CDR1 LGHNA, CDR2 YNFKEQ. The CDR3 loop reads CASSQEGAGGTEAFF. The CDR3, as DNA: TGTGCCAGCAGCCAAGAGGGGGCAGGGGGAACTGAAGCTTTCTTT.

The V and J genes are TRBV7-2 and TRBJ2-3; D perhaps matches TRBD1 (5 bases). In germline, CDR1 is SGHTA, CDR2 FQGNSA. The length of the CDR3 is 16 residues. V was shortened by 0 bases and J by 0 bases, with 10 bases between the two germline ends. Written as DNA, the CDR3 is TGTGCCAGCAGCTTAGCTGGGGCCCTAAGCACAGATACGCAGTATTTT. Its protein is CASSLAGALSTDTQYF.

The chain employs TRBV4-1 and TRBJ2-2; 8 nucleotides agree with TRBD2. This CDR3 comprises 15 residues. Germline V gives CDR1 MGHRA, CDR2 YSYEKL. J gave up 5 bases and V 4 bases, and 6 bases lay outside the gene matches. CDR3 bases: TGCGCCAGCAGCCTCGGACGGGGGGGAACCGGGGAGCTGTTTTTT. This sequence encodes CASSLGRGGTGELFF.

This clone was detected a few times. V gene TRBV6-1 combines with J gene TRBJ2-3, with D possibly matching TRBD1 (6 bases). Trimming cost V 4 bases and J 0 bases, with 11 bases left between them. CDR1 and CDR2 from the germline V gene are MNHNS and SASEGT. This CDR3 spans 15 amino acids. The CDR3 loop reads CASSVTGTSTDTQYF. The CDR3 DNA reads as TGTGCCAGCAGTGTGACTGGGACAAGCACAGATACGCAGTATTTT.

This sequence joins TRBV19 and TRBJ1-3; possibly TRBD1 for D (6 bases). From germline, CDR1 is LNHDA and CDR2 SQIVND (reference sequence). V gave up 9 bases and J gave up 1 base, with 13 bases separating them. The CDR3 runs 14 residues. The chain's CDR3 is CASVTGPSGNTIYF. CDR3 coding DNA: TGTGCCAGCGTTACAGGGCCGTCTGGAAACACCATATATTTT. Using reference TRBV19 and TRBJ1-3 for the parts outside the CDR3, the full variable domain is DGGITQSPKYLFRKEGQNVTLSCEQNLNHDAMYWYRQDPGQGLRLIYYSQIVNDFQKGDIAEGYSVSREKKESFPLTVTSAQKNPTAFYLCASVTGPSGNTIYFGEGSWLTVV.

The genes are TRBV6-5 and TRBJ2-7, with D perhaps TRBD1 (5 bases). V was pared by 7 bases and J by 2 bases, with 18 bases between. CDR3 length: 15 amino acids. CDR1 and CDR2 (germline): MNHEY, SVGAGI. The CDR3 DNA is TGTGCCAGCACCCCCCGGGCAGGGAACCCCTACGAGCAGTACTTC. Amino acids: CASTPRAGNPYEQYF.

In DNA, the CDR3 is TGTGCCAGCAGTGTTGAGGGATGGTACGAGCAGTACTTC. Its protein product is CASSVEGWYEQYF. The genes are TRBV6-1 and TRBJ2-7; tentatively, D is TRBD2 (5 bases). CDR1 and CDR2 (germline): MNHNS, SASEGT. The CDR3 spans 13 residues. The V end lost 4 bases, the J end lost 4 bases, and 11 bases lay between the germline ends.

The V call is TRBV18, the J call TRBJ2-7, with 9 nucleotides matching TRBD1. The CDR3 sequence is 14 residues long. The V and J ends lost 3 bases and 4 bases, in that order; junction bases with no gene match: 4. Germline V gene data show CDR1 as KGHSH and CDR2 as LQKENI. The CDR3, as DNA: TGTGCCAGCTCACCTCCGACAGGGGGGTACGAGCAGTACTTC. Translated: CASSPPTGGYEQYF.